What follows describes a single T cell receptor (beta chain). Losses at the gene ends were 4 bases for V and 6 bases for J; bases not matched to a gene: 7. The CDR3 is 15 residues long. The germline gives CDR1 LNHDA, CDR2 SQIVND (reference sequence). This specimen belongs to a study of blood T cell repertoires in COVID-19. Study information: PBMCs, B-cell-depleted T cells, or T cells provided the cDNA or gDNA that made up the material.

Sequenced by immunoSEQ multiplex PCR; TCRdb stores in-frame clones only, minus some. The table shows approximately 120,000 clones, with 88% occurring only once. The J gene is TRBJ2-7, the V gene TRBV19; TRBD1 matches at 12 bases. The receptor's source is a human donor in a cohort sampled during active COVID-19. The sequencing sample was made of peripheral blood. CDR3 sequence reads: CASSRRGTGGPEQYF. The CDR3 region has the DNA TGTGCCAGTAGTAGAAGAGGGACAGGGGGCCCCGAGCAGTACTTC.